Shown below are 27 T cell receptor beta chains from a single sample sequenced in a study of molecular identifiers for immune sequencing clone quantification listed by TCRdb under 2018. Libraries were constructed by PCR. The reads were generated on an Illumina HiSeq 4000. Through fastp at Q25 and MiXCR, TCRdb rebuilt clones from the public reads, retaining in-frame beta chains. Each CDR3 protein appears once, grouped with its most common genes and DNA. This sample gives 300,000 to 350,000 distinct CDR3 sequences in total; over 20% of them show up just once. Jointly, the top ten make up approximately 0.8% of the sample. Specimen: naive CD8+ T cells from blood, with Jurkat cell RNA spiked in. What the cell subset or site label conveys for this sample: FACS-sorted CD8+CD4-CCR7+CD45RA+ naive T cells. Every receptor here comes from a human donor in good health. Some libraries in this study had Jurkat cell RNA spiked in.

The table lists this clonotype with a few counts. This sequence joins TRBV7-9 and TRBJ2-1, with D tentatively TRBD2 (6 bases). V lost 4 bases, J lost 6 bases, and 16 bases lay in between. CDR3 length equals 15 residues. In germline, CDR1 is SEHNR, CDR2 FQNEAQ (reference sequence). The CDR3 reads CASSWNRDLRNEQFF. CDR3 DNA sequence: TGTGCCAGCAGCTGGAACCGGGACTTGCGCAATGAGCAGTTCTTC.

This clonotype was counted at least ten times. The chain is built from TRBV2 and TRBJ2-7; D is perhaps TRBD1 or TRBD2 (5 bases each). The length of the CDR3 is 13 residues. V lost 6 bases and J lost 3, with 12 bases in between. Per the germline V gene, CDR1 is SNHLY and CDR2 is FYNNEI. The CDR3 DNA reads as TGTGCCAGCAGGGACACAGGAGGCTACGAGCAGTACTTC. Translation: CASRDTGGYEQYF.

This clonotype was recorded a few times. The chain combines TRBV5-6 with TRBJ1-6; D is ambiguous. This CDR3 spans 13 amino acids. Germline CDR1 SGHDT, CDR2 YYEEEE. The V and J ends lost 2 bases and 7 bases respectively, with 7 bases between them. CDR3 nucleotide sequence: TGTGCCAGCAGCTTATCGTCAAATTCACCCCTCCACTTT. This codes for CASSLSSNSPLHF.

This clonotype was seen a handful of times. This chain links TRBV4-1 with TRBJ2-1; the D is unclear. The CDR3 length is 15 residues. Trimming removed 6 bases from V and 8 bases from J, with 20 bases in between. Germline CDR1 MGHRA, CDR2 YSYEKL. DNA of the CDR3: TGCGCCAGCAGTCTTCCTATAGTGCGTTTGGATGAGCAGTTCTTC. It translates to CASSLPIVRLDEQFF.

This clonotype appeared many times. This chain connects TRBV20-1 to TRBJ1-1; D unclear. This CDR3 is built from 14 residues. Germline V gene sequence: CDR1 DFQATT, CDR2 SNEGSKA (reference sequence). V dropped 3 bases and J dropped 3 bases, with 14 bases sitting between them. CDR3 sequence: CSASRDPGYTEAFF. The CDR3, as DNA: TGCAGTGCTAGTCGCGATCCCGGGTACACTGAAGCTTTCTTT.

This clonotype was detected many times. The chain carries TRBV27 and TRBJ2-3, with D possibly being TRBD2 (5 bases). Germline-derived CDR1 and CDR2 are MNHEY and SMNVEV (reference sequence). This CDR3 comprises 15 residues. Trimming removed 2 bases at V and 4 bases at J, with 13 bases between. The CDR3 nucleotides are TGTGCCAGCAGTTTAGCGGGTCGGGCACCAGATACGCAGTATTTT. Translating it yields CASSLAGRAPDTQYF.

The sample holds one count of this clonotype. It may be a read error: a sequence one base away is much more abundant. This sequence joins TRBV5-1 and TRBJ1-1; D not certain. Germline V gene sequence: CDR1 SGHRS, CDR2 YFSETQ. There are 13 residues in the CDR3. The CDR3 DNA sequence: TGCGCCAGCAGCGGGCTGGACCTCGAAGCTGCTTCCTTT. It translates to CASSGLDLEAASF.

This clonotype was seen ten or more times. CDR3 nucleotide sequence: TGCAGTGCTAGGGACAGGGGATACACCGGGGAGCTGTTTTTT. As protein: CSARDRGYTGELFF. The rearrangement uses TRBV20-1 and TRBJ2-2; TRBD1 matches 9 bases. The junction had 2 bases not matched to a gene; V was cut back by 3 bases and J by 3 bases. CDR1 and CDR2 (germline): DFQATT, SNEGSKA (reference sequence). The CDR3 sequence is 14 residues long.

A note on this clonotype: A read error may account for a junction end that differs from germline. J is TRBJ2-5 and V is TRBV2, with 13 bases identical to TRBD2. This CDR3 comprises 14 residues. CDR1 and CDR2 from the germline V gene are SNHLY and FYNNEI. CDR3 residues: CASRGTSGAETRYF. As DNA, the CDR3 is TGTGCCAGCAGGGGGACTAGCGGGGCCGAGACCCGGTACTTC.

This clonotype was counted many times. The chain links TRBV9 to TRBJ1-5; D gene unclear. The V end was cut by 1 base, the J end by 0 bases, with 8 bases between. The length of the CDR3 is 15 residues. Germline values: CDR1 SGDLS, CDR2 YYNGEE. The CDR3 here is CASSVTDDSNQPQHF. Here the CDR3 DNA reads TGTGCCAGCAGCGTAACAGATGATAGCAATCAGCCCCAGCATTTT.

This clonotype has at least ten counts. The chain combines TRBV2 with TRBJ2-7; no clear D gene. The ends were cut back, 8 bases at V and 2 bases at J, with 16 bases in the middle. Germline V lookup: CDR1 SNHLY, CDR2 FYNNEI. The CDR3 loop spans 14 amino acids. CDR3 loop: CASHSPGDTYEQYF. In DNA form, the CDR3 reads TGTGCCAGCCATTCACCCGGAGACACCTACGAGCAGTACTTC.

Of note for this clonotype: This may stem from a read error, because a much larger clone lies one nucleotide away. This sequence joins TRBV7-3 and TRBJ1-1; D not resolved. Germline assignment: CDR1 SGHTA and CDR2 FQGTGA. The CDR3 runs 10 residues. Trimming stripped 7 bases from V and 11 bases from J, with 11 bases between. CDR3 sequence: CASNRRVAFF. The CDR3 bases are TGTGCCAGCAACCGCAGAGTTGCTTTCTTT.

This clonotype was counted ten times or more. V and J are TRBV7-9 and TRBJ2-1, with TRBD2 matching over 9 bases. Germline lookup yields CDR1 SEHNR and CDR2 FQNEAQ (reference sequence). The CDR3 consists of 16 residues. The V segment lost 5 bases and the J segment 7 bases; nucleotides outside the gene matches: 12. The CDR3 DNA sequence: TGTGCCAGCAGCCAGGCCGGGGGGACTAGCAAGAATGAGCAGTTCTTC. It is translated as CASSQAGGTSKNEQFF. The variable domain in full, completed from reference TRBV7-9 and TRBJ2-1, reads DTGVSQNPRHKITKRGQNVTFRCDPISEHNRLYWYRQTLGQGPEFLTYFQNEAQLEKSRLLSDRFSAERPKGSFSTLEIQRTEQGDSAMYLCASSQAGGTSKNEQFFGPGTRLTVL.

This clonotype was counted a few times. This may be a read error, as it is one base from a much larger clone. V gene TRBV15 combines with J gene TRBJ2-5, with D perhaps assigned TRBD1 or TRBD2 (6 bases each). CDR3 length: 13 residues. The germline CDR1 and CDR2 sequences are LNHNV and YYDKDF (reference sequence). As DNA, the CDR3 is TGTGCCGCCAGCAGGGGACTTGAGAAGACCCAGTACTTC. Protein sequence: CAASRGLEKTQYF.

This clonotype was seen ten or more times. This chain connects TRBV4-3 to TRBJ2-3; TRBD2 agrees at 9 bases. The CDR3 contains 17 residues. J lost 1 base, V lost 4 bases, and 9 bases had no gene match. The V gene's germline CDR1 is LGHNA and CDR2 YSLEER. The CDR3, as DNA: TGCGCCAGCAGCCTTCAGGCGGGGGGGCCCGGCACAGATACGCAGTATTTT. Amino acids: CASSLQAGGPGTDTQYF.

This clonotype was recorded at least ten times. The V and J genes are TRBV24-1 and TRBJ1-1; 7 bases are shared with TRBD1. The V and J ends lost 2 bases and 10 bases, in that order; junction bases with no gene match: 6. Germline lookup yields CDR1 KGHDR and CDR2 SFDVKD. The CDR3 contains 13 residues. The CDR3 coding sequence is TGTGCCACCAGTGATTGGACAGGCGAGGGAGCTTTCTTT. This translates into CATSDWTGEGAFF.

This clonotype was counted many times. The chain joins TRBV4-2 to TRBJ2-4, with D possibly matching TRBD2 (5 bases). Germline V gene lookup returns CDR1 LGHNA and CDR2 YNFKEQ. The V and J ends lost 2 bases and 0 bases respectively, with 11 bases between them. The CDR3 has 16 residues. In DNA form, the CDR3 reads TGTGCCAGCAGCCAATTTGGCGGACTAGCCAAAAACATTCAGTACTTC. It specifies CASSQFGGLAKNIQYF.

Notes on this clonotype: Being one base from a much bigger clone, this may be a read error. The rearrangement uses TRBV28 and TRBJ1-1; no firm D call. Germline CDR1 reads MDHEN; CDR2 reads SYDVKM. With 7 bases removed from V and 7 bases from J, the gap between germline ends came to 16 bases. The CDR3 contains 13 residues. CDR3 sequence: CASTWRGSIEAFF. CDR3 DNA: TGTGCCAGCACCTGGCGGGGAAGCATTGAAGCTTTCTTT. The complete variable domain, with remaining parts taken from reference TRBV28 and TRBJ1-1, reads DVKVTQSSRYLVKRTGEKVFLECVQDMDHENMFWYRQDPGLGLRLIYFSYDVKMKEKGDIPEGYSVSREKKERFSLILESASTNQTSMYLCASTWRGSIEAFFGQGTRLTVV.

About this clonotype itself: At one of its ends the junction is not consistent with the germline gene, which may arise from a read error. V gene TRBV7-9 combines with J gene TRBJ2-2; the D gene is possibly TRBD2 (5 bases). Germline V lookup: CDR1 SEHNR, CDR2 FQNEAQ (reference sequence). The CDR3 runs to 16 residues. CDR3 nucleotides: TGTGCCGGCAGCAGGAGTGCGGGCAGCGGCACCGGGGAGCTGTTTTTC. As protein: CAGSRSAGSGTGELFF.

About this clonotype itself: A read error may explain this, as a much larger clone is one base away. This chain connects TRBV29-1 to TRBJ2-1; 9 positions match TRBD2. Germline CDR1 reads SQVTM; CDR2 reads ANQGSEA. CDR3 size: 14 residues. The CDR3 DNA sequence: TGCAGCGTTGAGCGGGGGGGCGTCTACAATGAGCGGTTCTTC. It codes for CSVERGGVYNERFF.

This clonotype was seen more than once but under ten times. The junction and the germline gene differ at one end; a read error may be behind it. The CDR3 region is CAGSPDTEAFF. CDR3 DNA sequence: TGTGCCGGCAGTCCAGACACTGAAGCTTTCTTT. J is TRBJ1-1 and V is TRBV7-9; D gene uncertain. CDR3 length: 11 residues. The V gene's germline CDR1 is SEHNR and CDR2 FQNEAQ (reference sequence).

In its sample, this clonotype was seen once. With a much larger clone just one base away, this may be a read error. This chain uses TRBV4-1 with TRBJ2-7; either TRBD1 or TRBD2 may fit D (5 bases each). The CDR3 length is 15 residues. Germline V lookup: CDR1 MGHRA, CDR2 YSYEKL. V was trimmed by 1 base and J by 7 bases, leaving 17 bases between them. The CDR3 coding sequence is TGCGCCAGCAGCCAAGGTCGGTCGGGACGAGTTGAGCAGTACTTC. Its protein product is CASSQGRSGRVEQYF.

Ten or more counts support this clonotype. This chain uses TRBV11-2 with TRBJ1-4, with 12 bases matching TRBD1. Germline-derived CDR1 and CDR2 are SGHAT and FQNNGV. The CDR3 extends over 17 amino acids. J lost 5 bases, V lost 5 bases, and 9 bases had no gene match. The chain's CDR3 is CASSLPGQGAINEKLFF. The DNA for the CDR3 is TGTGCCAGCAGCCTCCCGGGACAGGGGGCGATAAATGAAAAACTGTTTTTT.

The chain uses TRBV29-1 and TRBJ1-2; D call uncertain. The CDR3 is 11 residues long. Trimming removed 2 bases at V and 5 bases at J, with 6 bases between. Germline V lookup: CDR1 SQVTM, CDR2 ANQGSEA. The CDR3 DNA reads TGCAGCGTTGAATACGAGTATGGCTACACCTTC. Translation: CSVEYEYGYTF.

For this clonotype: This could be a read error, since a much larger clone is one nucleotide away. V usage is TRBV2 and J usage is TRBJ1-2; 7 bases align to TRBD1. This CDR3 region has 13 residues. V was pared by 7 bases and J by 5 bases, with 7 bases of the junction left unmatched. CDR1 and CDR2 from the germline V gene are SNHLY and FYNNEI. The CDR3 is CASIGGTEYGYTF. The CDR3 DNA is TGTGCCAGCATAGGGGGCACCGAATATGGCTACACCTTC.

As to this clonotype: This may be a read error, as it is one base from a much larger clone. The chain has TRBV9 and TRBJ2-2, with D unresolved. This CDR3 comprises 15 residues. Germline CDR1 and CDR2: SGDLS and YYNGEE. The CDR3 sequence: CASNPGSANIGELFF. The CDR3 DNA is TGTGCCAGCAACCCGGGCTCCGCGAACATCGGGGAGCTGTTTTTT.

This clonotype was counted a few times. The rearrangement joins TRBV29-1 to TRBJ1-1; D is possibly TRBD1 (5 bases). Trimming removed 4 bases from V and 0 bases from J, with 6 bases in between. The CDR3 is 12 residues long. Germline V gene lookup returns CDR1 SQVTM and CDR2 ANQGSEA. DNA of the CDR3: TGCAGCGTTGGACAGATGAACACTGAAGCTTTCTTT. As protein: CSVGQMNTEAFF.